These 4 T cell receptor beta chains share one sample of origin, sequenced in a study of cytomegalovirus exposure and HLA in healthy donors. PCR used 60 Vbeta primers and 13 Jbeta primers. The data were produced by immunoSEQ multiplex PCR, yet TCRdb's version contains in-frame clones alone and is incomplete. The table for this sample gives 100,000 to 150,000 clones. The source material was PBMCs. These receptor sequences come from a man aged 18 to 30 in good health and CMV-seronegative.

This chain links TRBV27 with TRBJ2-2; TRBD1 is a possible D gene (5 bases). The germline gives CDR1 MNHEY, CDR2 SMNVEV (reference sequence). Trimming cost V 0 bases and J 5 bases, with 7 bases left between them. There are 14 residues in the CDR3. CDR3: CASSLSRATGELFF. Here the CDR3 DNA reads TGTGCCAGCAGTTTATCCAGGGCGACCGGGGAGCTGTTTTTT.

V and J are TRBV27 and TRBJ1-5, with D perhaps matching TRBD1 (6 bases). Deletions cut 5 bases from V and 7 bases from J, with 15 bases between. Germline V lookup: CDR1 MNHEY, CDR2 SMNVEV (reference sequence). The CDR3 length is 14 residues. The CDR3, as DNA: TGTGCCAGCAGTCTCCGGGACAAAGAACAGCCCCAGCATTTT. Its translation: CASSLRDKEQPQHF.

The rearrangement links TRBV13 to TRBJ2-7, with D perhaps TRBD2 (6 bases). CDR3 length: 17 amino acids. Trimming removed 1 base at V and 2 bases at J, with 18 bases between. Per germline, CDR1 PRHDT and CDR2 FYEKMQ (reference sequence). The CDR3 protein is CASSLERWGEFAYEQYF. As DNA, the CDR3 is TGTGCCAGCAGCTTAGAACGGTGGGGGGAGTTCGCCTACGAGCAGTACTTC.

As to this clone: Its ends do not fully match the called genes, so a read error is possible. V and J are TRBV5-4 and TRBJ1-4, with 7 bases matching TRBD1. This CDR3 comprises 16 residues. CDR1 SGHNT and CDR2 YYREEE come from the germline V gene (reference sequence). CDR3 coding DNA: TGTGCCAGCAGCCACGCTAAGACAGGGAGCAATGAAGAACTGTTTTTT. Amino acids: CASSHAKTGSNEELFF.